The present TCR beta chain was sequenced within a study of a mutant IDH1 vaccine in newly diagnosed glioma. At the level of the study: Averaging roughly 40 years of age, treated patients were about 62% male and 37.5% female. Earlier treatment was radiotherapy, temozolomide, or both, with most getting both. Findings and limits, study-wide: Whatever changes occurred in top peripheral T cell clonotypes seemed unrelated to pseudoprogression.

Germline CDR1 reads MNHNY; CDR2 reads SVGAGI (reference sequence). V gave up 0 bases and J gave up 3 bases, with 11 bases separating them. The CDR3 consists of 15 residues. Time point defined: week 5, during vaccination. Doses comprised 300 ug of mutant IDH1 20-mer peptide each, plus topical imiquimod. This clone was recorded a few times. Its target is not known. The method was immunoSEQ multiplex PCR; TCRdb's version includes in-frame clones alone and lacks a portion of them. The sample holds 50,000 to 55,000 clones, 78% seen once. This TCR was recovered from a man over 45 with glioma. The sample was PBMCs, taken from a glioma patient whose treatment included an IDH1 peptide vaccine. The chain links TRBV6-6 to TRBJ1-1, with a possible D match to TRBD1 (5 bases). The CDR3 DNA reads TGTGCCAGCAGTTACTCGAGGGGCGTTTACACTGAAGCTTTCTTT. Its protein product is CASSYSRGVYTEAFF.